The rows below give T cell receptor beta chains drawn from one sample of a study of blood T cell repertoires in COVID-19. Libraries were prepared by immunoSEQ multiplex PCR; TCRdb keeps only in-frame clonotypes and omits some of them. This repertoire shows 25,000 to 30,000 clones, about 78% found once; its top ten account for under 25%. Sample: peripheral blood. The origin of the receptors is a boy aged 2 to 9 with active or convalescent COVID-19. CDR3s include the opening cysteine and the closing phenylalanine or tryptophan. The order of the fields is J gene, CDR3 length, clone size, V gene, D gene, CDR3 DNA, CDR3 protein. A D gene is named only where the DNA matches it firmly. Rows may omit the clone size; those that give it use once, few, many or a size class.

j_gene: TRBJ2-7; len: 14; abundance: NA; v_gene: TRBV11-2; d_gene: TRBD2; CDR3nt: TGTGCCAGCAGCCGCGGGGGACTATCGCACGAGCAGTACTTC; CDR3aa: CASSRGGLSHEQYF
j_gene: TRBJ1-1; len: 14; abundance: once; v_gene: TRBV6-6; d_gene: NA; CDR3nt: TGTGCCAGCAGTCCCCCGGAGCTGAGCACTGAAGCTTTCTTT; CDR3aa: CASSPPELSTEAFF
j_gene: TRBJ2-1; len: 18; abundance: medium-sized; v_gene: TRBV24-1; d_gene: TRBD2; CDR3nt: TGTGCCACCAGTGATCCCTTGACTAGCGGGAGGGCCGGGAATGAGCAGTTCTTC; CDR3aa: CATSDPLTSGRAGNEQFF
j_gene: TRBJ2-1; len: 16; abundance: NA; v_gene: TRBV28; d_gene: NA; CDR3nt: TGTGCCAGCAGTCCTCCCGGGGGCGGGAGAACGAATGAGCAGTTCTTC; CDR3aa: CASSPPGGGRTNEQFF
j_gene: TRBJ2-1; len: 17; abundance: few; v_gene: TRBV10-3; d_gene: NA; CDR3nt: TGTGCCATCAGTGACCTCGGACGGGAGAACCCCTACAATGAGCAGTTCTTC; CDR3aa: CAISDLGRENPYNEQFF
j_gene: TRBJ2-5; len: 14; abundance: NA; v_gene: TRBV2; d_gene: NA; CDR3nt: TGTGCCAGCAGTGAGAAAAGACTCCAAGAGACCCAGTACTTC; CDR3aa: CASSEKRLQETQYF
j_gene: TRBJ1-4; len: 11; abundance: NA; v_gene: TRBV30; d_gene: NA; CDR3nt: TGTGCCTGGAGTCAGGGTTGGAAACTGTTTTTT; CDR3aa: CAWSQGWKLFF
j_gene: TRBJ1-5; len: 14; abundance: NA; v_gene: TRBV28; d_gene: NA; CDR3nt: TGTGCCAGCAGTTTAGGAGGGGGCAATCAGCCCCAGCATTTT; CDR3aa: CASSLGGGNQPQHF
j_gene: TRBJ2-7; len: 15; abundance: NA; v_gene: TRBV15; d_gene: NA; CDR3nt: TGTGCCACCAGCCTTCACCTCGGACTTTACTACGAGCAGTACTTC; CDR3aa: CATSLHLGLYYEQYF
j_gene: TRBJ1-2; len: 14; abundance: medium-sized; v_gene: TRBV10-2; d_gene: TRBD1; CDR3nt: TGCGCCAGCAGTAATAAACAGGGGGGATTTGGCTACACCTTC; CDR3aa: CASSNKQGGFGYTF
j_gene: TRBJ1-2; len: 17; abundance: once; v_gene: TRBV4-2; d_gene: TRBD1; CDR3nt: TGTGCCAGCAGCCAAGATACAGCAGGGGGCTTTCGTTATGGCTACACCTTC; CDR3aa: CASSQDTAGGFRYGYTF
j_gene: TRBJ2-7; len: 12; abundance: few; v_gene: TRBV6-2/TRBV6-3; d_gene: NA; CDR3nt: TGTGCCAGCAGTCTCAGGCCCTACGAGCAGTACTTC; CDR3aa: CASSLRPYEQYF
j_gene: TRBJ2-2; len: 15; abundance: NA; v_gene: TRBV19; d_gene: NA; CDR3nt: TGTGCCAGTAGTATAGAGGGTGGAGGGACCGGGGAGCTGTTTTTT; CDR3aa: CASSIEGGGTGELFF
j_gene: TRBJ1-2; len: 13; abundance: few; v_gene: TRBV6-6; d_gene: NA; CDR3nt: TGTGCCAGCAGTTACTCGAAAGAGTATGGCTACACCTTC; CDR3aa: CASSYSKEYGYTF
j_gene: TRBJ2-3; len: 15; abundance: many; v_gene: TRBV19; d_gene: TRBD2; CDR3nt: TGTGCCAGTGGTCCTCAAGCGGGAGGGACAGATACGCAGTATTTT; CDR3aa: CASGPQAGGTDTQYF